Below, one TCR beta chain is given with its context. Its antigen is not known. iRepertoire HTBI primers and Arm-PCR of CDR3 regions built TCR beta libraries. TCRdb fed the multiplex PCR reads into MiXCR, producing one record per CDR3 protein. The repertoire holds roughly 500,000 distinct CDR3 sequences, with roughly 12% as singletons. Time point specified: newly diagnosed GD, antithyroid drugs for less than 3 months. Isolated PBMC RNA provided the starting material for the TCR library. Recruitment took place at an endocrinology department in Xi'an, China. Trimming removed 0 bases from V and 4 bases from J, with 13 bases in between. Per the germline V gene, CDR1 is MGHRA and CDR2 is YSYEKL. The CDR3 runs 16 residues. The data are from a study of regulatory T cells in long-lasting Graves disease. Points from the study as a whole: Peripheral blood, not thyroid tissue, was the sole material studied.

The data also belong to a second study, concerning T cells in Graves' hyperthyroidism and ophthalmopathy. That study reports: The study based diagnoses on clinical symptoms, serum thyroxine and TRAb, thyroid ultrasound and orbital computed tomography.

The V and J genes are TRBV4-1 and TRBJ2-1; D remains unclear. The sequenced sample was peripheral blood mononuclear cells (PBMCs), obtained at new diagnosis, from a patient treated with antithyroid drugs. The receptor's source is a man in his thirties or forties with Graves disease. DNA for the CDR3: TGCGCCAGCAGCCAAGAGTCGACCGATAGATACAATGAGCAGTTCTTC. Residues: CASSQESTDRYNEQFF.